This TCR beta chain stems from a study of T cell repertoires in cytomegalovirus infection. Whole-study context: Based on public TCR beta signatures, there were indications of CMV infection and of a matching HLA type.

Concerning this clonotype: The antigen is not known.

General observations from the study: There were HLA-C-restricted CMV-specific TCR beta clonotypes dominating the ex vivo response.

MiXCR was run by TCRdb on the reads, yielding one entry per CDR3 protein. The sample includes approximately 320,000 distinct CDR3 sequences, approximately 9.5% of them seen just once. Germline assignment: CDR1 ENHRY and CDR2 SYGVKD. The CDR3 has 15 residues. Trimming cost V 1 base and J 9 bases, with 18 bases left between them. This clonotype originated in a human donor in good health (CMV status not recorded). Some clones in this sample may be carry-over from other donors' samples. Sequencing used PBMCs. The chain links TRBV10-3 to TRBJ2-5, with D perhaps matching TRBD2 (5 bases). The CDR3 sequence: CAISEFASEGGAQYF. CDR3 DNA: TGTGCCATCAGTGAGTTCGCGTCAGAGGGCGGTGCCCAGTACTTC.